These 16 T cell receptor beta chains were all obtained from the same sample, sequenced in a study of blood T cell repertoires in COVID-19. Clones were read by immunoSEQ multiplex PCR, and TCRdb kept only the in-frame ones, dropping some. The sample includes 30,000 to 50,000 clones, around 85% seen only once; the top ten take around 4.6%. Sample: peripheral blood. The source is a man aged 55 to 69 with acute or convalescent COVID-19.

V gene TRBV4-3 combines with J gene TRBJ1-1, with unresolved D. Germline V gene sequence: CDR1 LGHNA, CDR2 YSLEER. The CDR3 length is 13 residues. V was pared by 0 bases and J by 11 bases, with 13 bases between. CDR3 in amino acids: CASSQDRSTRAFF. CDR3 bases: TGCGCCAGCAGCCAAGATCGAAGCACGCGGGCTTTCTTT.

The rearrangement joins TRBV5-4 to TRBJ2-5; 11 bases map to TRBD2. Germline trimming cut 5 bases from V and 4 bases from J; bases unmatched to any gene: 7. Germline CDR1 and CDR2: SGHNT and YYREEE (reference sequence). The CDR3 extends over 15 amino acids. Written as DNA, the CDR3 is TGTGCCAGCAGACCGGGACTAGCGGTGGGAGAGACCCAGTACTTC. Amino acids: CASRPGLAVGETQYF. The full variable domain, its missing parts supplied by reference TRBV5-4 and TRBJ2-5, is ETGVTQSPTHLIKTRGQQVTLRCSSQSGHNTVSWYQQALGQGPQFIFQYYREEENGRGNFPPRFSGLQFPNYSSELNVNALELDDSALYLCASRPGLAVGETQYFGPGTRLLVL.

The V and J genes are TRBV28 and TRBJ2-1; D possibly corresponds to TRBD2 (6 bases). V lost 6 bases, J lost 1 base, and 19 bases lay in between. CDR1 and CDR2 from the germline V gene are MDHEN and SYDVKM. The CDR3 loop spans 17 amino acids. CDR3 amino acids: CASSKGTPGGSYNEQFF. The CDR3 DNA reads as TGTGCCAGCAGCAAAGGGACCCCCGGAGGGTCCTACAATGAGCAGTTCTTC.

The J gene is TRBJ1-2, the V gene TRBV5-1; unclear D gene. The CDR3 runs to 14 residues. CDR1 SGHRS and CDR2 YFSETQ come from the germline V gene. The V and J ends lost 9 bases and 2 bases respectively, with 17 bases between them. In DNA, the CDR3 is TGCGCCACCACCTGGGAGCCCGAGAACTATGGCTACACCTTC. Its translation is CATTWEPENYGYTF.

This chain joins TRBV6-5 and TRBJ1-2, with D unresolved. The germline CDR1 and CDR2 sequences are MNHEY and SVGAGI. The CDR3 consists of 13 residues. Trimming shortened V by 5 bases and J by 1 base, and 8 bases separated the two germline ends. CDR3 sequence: CASSTGDNYGYTF. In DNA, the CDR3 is TGTGCCAGCAGTACCGGTGATAACTATGGCTACACCTTC.

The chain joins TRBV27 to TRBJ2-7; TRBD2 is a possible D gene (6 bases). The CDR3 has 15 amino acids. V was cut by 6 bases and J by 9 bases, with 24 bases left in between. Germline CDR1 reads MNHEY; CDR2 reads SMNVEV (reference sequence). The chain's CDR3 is CASSSGLGGFVGQYF. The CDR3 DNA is TGTGCCAGCAGCTCGGGACTTGGGGGATTCGTAGGGCAGTACTTC.

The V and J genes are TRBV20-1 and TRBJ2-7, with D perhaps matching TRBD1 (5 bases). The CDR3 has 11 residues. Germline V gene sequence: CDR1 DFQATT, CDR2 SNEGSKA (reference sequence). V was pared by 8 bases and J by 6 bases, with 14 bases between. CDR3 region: CSWLQGAEQYF. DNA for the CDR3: TGCAGTTGGCTTCAGGGCGCCGAGCAGTACTTC.

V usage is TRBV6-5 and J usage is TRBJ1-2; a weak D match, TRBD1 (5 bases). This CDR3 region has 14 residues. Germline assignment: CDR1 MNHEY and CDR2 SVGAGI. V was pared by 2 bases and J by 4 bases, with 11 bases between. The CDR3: CASSYGGTSYGYTF. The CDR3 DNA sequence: TGTGCCAGCAGTTACGGGGGGACCAGCTATGGCTACACCTTC.

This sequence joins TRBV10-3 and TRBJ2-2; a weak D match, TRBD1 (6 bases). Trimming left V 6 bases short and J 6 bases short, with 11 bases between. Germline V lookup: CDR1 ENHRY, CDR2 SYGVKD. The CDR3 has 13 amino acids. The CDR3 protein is CAISVNRAGELFF. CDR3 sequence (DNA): TGTGCCATCAGCGTAAACAGGGCCGGGGAGCTGTTTTTT.

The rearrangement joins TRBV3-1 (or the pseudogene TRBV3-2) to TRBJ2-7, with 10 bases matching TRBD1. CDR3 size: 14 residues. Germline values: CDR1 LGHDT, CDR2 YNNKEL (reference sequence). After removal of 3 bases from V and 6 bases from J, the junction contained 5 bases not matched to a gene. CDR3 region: CASSHQTGGGEQYF. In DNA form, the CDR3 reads TGTGCCAGCAGCCACCAGACAGGGGGCGGCGAGCAGTACTTC.

The DNA of the CDR3 is TGCGCCAGCAGCTTTGACAGGGACTATGGCTACACCTTC. Its protein is CASSFDRDYGYTF. The chain recombines TRBV5-1 with TRBJ1-2; 7 bases agree with TRBD1. This CDR3 comprises 13 residues. Unmatched junction bases numbered 1, after V lost 2 bases and J lost 3 bases. Germline V lookup: CDR1 SGHRS, CDR2 YFSETQ.

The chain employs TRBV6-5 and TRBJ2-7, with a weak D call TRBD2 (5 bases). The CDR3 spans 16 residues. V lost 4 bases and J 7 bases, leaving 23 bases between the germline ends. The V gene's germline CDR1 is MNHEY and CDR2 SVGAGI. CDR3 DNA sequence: TGTGCCAGCAGTTTCGACCATAGCGCAACCCCCCGGGAGCAGTACTTC. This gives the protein CASSFDHSATPREQYF.

The CDR3 here is CASSLGSVNQPQHF. The CDR3 DNA reads TGTGCCAGCAGCTTAGGCAGTGTAAATCAGCCCCAGCATTTT. V gene TRBV13 combines with J gene TRBJ1-5, with no clear D. Germline CDR1 is PRHDT and CDR2 is FYEKMQ (reference sequence). The CDR3 runs to 14 residues. Between the trimmed V and J ends, which lost 0 bases and 4 bases, there was a span of 7 bases.

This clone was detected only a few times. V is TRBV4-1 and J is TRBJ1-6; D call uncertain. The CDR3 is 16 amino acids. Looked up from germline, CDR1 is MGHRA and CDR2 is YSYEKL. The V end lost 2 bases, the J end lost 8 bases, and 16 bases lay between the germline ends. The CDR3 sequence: CASSQLKHFGDSPLHF. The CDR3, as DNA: TGCGCCAGCAGCCAACTAAAACACTTTGGAGATTCACCCCTCCACTTT.

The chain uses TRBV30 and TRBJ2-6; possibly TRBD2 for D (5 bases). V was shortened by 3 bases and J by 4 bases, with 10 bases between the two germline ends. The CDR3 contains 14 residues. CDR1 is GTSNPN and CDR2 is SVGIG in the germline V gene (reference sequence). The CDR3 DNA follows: TGTGCCTGGAGGAGGGCAGGCGGGGCCAACGTCCTGACTTTC. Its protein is CAWRRAGGANVLTF.

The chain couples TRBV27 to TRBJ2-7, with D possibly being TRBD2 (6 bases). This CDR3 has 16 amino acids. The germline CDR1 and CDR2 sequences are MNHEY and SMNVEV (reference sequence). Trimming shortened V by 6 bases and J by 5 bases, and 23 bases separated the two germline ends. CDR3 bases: TGTGCCAGCAGGCGGGGCGGGATTCCTCGTAGGGACGAGCAGTACTTC. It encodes CASRRGGIPRRDEQYF.